The clone carrying this TCR beta chain has just a few counts. Sequencing used immunoSEQ multiplex PCR; TCRdb keeps in-frame clones, though not all of them. The sample holds tens of thousands of clones, around nine tenths seen once. The sample belongs to a study of technical replicates of blood from several donors. This receptor was identified in a human donor in good health. The specimen was T cells isolated from PBMCs.

CDR3 DNA sequence: TGTGCCAGCAGCACATCGACTGGGAACACTGAAGCTTTCTTT. It encodes CASSTSTGNTEAFF. V gene TRBV5-5 combines with J gene TRBJ1-1, with D uncertain. This CDR3 is 14 amino acids long. CDR1 is SGHKS, CDR2 YYEKEE, per germline (reference sequence). Between the trimmed V and J ends, which lost 4 bases and 1 base, there was a span of 11 bases.